This T cell receptor (beta chain) was captured by sequencing in a study of blood T cell repertoires in COVID-19. V lost 2 bases, J lost 2 bases, and 5 bases lay in between. The CDR3 is 14 residues long. Germline CDR1 and CDR2: SGHNT and YYREEE (reference sequence). Repertoires were generated with immunoSEQ multiplex PCR, while TCRdb's copy carries only in-frame clones and drops some. This sample carries more than 100,000 clones, around nine tenths of them seen once, and the ten largest clones take roughly 18%. The chain has TRBV5-4 and TRBJ2-6; TRBD1 is a possible D gene (5 bases). The sequence was collected from a man aged 45-65 years with active or convalescent COVID-19. Specimen: peripheral blood. CDR3 nucleotides: TGTGCCAGCAGCTTAGGGGCTGGGGCCAACGTCCTGACTTTC. It is translated as CASSLGAGANVLTF.